Below are 22 T cell receptor beta chains sequenced from a single sample in a study of OX40 agonist ivuxolimab in advanced cancers. Clones were sequenced by immunoSEQ multiplex PCR, and TCRdb holds only the in-frame ones, with some missing. This sample has about 59,000 clones, with roughly 84% found just once. Specimen: CD4+ or CD8+ T cells sorted from blood, collected in a trial of the OX40 agonist ivuxolimab. The receptors shown here come from an adult with an advanced solid tumor such as melanoma, head and neck, liver or kidney cancer.

This rearrangement joins TRBV18 to TRBJ2-5, with D tentatively TRBD1 (6 bases). The V gene's germline CDR1 is KGHSH and CDR2 LQKENI. The CDR3 runs 13 residues. Trimming shortened V by 3 bases and J by 2 bases, and 7 bases separated the two germline ends. CDR3 region: CASSPGQQETQYF. As DNA, the CDR3 is TGTGCCAGCTCACCCGGACAGCAAGAGACCCAGTACTTC.

The V and J genes are TRBV5-1 and TRBJ2-2; 7 nucleotides match TRBD2. The ends lost 4 bases at V and 4 bases at J; junction bases unmatched: 7. The CDR3 runs 15 residues. CDR1 is SGHRS and CDR2 is YFSETQ in the germline V gene. CDR3 protein: CASSQTTGGTGELFF. The CDR3 DNA reads as TGCGCCAGCAGCCAAACTACGGGAGGCACCGGGGAGCTGTTTTTT.

This clone has a single count. The chain joins TRBV18 to TRBJ2-1, with 11 bases lining up with TRBD2. Germline CDR1 reads KGHSH; CDR2 reads LQKENI. The CDR3 totals 17 residues. V gave up 0 bases and J gave up 8 bases; unmatched junction bases: 9. As DNA, the CDR3 is TGTGCCAGCTCACCACCCTGGCTTAGCGGGAGGGTTGATGAGCAGTTCTTC. Its translation is CASSPPWLSGRVDEQFF.

There are a few counts of this clone. This rearrangement joins TRBV7-9 to TRBJ1-2; D is unclear. The CDR3 spans 13 residues. Trimming took 3 bases from V and 4 from J, leaving 9 bases between them. The germline CDR1 and CDR2 sequences are SEHNR and FQNEAQ (reference sequence). The CDR3 here is CASSLVGSYGYTF. CDR3 coding DNA: TGTGCCAGCAGCTTGGTCGGTTCCTATGGCTACACCTTC.

This chain links TRBV7-2 with TRBJ2-5; D may be TRBD2 (6 bases). Germline CDR1 and CDR2: SGHTA and FQGNSA. The CDR3 runs to 14 residues. Trimming stripped 5 bases from V and 7 bases from J, with 17 bases between. CDR3 loop: CASSPVGTGGTQYF. In nucleotides, the CDR3 is TGTGCCAGCAGCCCAGTGGGGACTGGGGGGACCCAGTACTTC.

Turning to this clone: One end of the junction does not line up with germline, which may come from a read error. The same CDR3 can be traced to other DNA sequences in this sample. The chain is built from TRBV7-9 and TRBJ2-4, with D hard to call. The germline V gene encodes CDR1 SEHNR and CDR2 FQNEAQ (reference sequence). CDR3 size: 15 residues. The CDR3 DNA reads as TGTGCCAGTAGCTCTGGAGTATTAGCCAAAAACATTCAGTACTTC. It is translated as CASSSGVLAKNIQYF.

The chain recombines TRBV7-2 with TRBJ1-3, with unresolved D. The CDR3 totals 13 residues. V shed 2 bases and J shed 4 bases, with 6 bases lying between them. Per germline, CDR1 SGHTA and CDR2 FQGNSA. This CDR3 reads CASSLLPGNTIYF. CDR3 nucleotides: TGTGCCAGCAGCTTATTACCGGGAAACACCATATATTTT.

V gene TRBV5-1 combines with J gene TRBJ2-6; 8 nucleotides align to TRBD2. The germline V gene encodes CDR1 SGHRS and CDR2 YFSETQ. J lost 1 base, V lost 4 bases, and 10 bases had no gene match. This CDR3 has 18 amino acids. The CDR3: CASSVAGGLVSGANVLTF. Written as DNA, the CDR3 is TGCGCCAGCAGCGTGGCGGGAGGACTAGTTTCTGGGGCCAACGTCCTGACTTTC. The full variable domain, completed using reference TRBV5-1 and TRBJ2-6, is KAGVTQTPRYLIKTRGQQVTLSCSPISGHRSVSWYQQTPGQGLQFLFEYFSETQRNKGNFPGRFSGRQFSNSRSEMNVSTLELGDSALYLCASSVAGGLVSGANVLTFGAGSRLTVL.

The chain joins TRBV9 to TRBJ2-7; the D gene is possibly TRBD2 (5 bases). Germline CDR1 reads SGDLS; CDR2 reads YYNGEE. V lost 0 bases, J lost 0 bases, and 10 bases lay in between. The length of the CDR3 is 15 residues. The CDR3 coding sequence is TGTGCCAGCAGCGTAGGGGTTGGGAGCTCCTACGAGCAGTACTTC. Translated, it gives CASSVGVGSSYEQYF.

The chain joins TRBV10-1 to TRBJ2-7; either TRBD1 or TRBD2 may fit D (6 bases each). V was clipped by 4 bases and J by 2 bases, with 18 bases between them. The CDR3 extends over 16 amino acids. Looked up from germline, CDR1 is WNHNN and CDR2 is SYGVQD (reference sequence). CDR3 residues: CASSGGERGEAYEQYF. In DNA form, the CDR3 reads TGCGCCAGCAGTGGGGGCGAAAGGGGGGAGGCCTACGAGCAGTACTTC.

The V call is TRBV7-7, the J call TRBJ2-1; 7 nucleotides match TRBD2. The CDR3 length is 13 residues. In germline, CDR1 is SSHAT, CDR2 FNYEAQ (reference sequence). J gave up 9 bases and V 5 bases, and 7 bases lay outside the gene matches. The CDR3 region has the DNA TGTGCCAGCAGCCCTCAACTAGCGAGTGAGCAGTTCTTC. It translates to CASSPQLASEQFF.

The V gene is TRBV7-9, the J gene TRBJ1-1, with 8 bases that match TRBD1. The CDR3 has 13 residues. The germline CDR1 and CDR2 sequences are SEHNR and FQNEAQ (reference sequence). V gave up 4 bases and J gave up 6 bases; unmatched junction bases: 4. The DNA for the CDR3 is TGTGCCAGCAGCTCGGACAGGGCCGCTGAAGCTTTCTTT. It specifies CASSSDRAAEAFF. Drawing the rest from reference TRBV7-9 and TRBJ1-1, the complete variable domain is DTGVSQNPRHKITKRGQNVTFRCDPISEHNRLYWYRQTLGQGPEFLTYFQNEAQLEKSRLLSDRFSAERPKGSFSTLEIQRTEQGDSAMYLCASSSDRAAEAFFGQGTRLTVV.

The chain carries TRBV2 and TRBJ1-5; no clear D gene. The V gene's germline CDR1 is SNHLY and CDR2 FYNNEI. The CDR3 contains 12 residues. The ends were cut back, 7 bases at V and 1 base at J, with 5 bases in the middle. CDR3 sequence reads: CASKRSNQPQHF. The CDR3 nucleotides are TGTGCCAGCAAGCGGAGCAATCAGCCCCAGCATTTT.

The chain employs TRBV18 and TRBJ2-5; D possibly corresponds to TRBD1 (6 bases). The CDR3 length is 16 residues. The V end lost 3 bases, the J end lost 0 bases, and 14 bases lay between the germline ends. Germline V gene data show CDR1 as KGHSH and CDR2 as LQKENI. The CDR3 reads CASSPIQGHYQETQYF. Written as DNA, the CDR3 is TGTGCCAGCTCACCGATACAGGGACACTACCAAGAGACCCAGTACTTC.

This clone was seen a handful of times. V and J are TRBV5-1 and TRBJ1-4; no clear D. Germline assignment: CDR1 SGHRS and CDR2 YFSETQ. Trimming removed 7 bases from V and 8 bases from J, with 15 bases in between. The CDR3 has 13 amino acids. The CDR3 reads CASARVGREKLFF. The CDR3 nucleotides are TGCGCCAGCGCCCGGGTAGGCAGGGAAAAACTGTTTTTT.

This chain uses TRBV18 with TRBJ1-5; TRBD1 matches at 7 bases. Germline V gives CDR1 KGHSH, CDR2 LQKENI. The CDR3 has 14 residues. V lost 6 bases and J lost 7; bases outside the gene matches: 9. CDR3 DNA sequence: TGTGCCAGCTCCCGCGAGGGGGCAAGGCAGCCCCAGCATTTT. Translating it yields CASSREGARQPQHF.

The CDR3 loop is CASSPRGADNQPQHF. CDR3 bases: TGTGCCAGCAGCCCACGCGGGGCAGACAATCAGCCCCAGCATTTT. This sequence joins TRBV7-9 and TRBJ1-5, with D possibly TRBD1 on 5 matching bases. V was shortened by 5 bases and J by 3 bases, with 14 bases between the two germline ends. Per the germline V gene, CDR1 is SEHNR and CDR2 is FQNEAQ (reference sequence). The CDR3 sequence is 15 residues long.

The rearrangement uses TRBV2 and TRBJ2-2; TRBD1 aligns across 12 bases. Germline V CDR1 and CDR2: SNHLY, FYNNEI. This CDR3 is built from 15 residues. V lost 4 bases to trimming and J lost 7 bases; unmatched junction nucleotides: 4. This CDR3 is CASSVGTGGIGELFF. CDR3 nucleotides: TGTGCCAGCAGTGTGGGGACAGGGGGCATCGGGGAGCTGTTTTTT. Filled out from reference TRBV2 and TRBJ2-2, the complete variable domain reads EPEVTQTPSHQVTQMGQEVILRCVPISNHLYFYWYRQILGQKVEFLVSFYNNEISEKSEIFDDQFSVERPDGSNFTLKIRSTKLEDSAMYFCASSVGTGGIGELFFGEGSRLTVL.

This rearrangement joins TRBV9 to TRBJ2-3; the match to TRBD2 covers 10 bases. CDR1 is SGDLS and CDR2 is YYNGEE in the germline V gene. V lost 5 bases to trimming and J lost 7 bases; unmatched junction nucleotides: 7. The length of the CDR3 is 14 residues. The CDR3 DNA reads as TGTGCCAGCAGTCTAGCGGGGGCAACCAATACGCAGTATTTT. Translation gives CASSLAGATNTQYF.

This rearrangement joins TRBV5-1 to TRBJ1-3; no clear D gene. CDR1 is SGHRS and CDR2 is YFSETQ in the germline V gene. The CDR3 totals 15 residues. V was pared by 2 bases and J by 8 bases, with 17 bases between. CDR3 bases: TGCGCCAGCAGCTTCGGACCGTCGTCTGTGGACACCATATATTTT. This codes for CASSFGPSSVDTIYF.

The rearrangement links TRBV6-1 to TRBJ1-1; D is unresolved. The CDR3 contains 14 residues. Trimming left V 0 bases short and J 3 bases short, with 8 bases between. Germline assignment: CDR1 MNHNS and CDR2 SASEGT. The CDR3 bases are TGTGCCAGCAGTGAAGCAGGGAGAGACACTGAAGCTTTCTTT. It codes for CASSEAGRDTEAFF.

This clone was seen only once. The J gene is TRBJ2-7, the V gene TRBV7-2; 8 nucleotides match TRBD2. The germline CDR1 and CDR2 sequences are SGHTA and FQGNSA. J was trimmed by 0 bases and V by 8 bases; bases with no gene match: 9. The CDR3 is 15 amino acids. The DNA of the CDR3 is TGTGCCAGCTTCGAGGGCGGGGGGTCCTCCTACGAGCAGTACTTC. The encoded protein is CASFEGGGSSYEQYF.